This T cell receptor beta chain was captured in a study of cytomegalovirus exposure and HLA in healthy donors (dated by TCRdb to about 2017). Regarding the study in general: An earlier analysis of approximately 590 of the donors reported roughly 300 Gb of sequence data and around 110 million unique TCR beta sequences from roughly 200 million T cells. An early release covering roughly 580 HLA-typed donors comprised approximately 300 gigabases of sequencing data and 85 million to 100 million unique TCR sequences. Of the approximately 400 genotyped donors, 81% were placed in the genetic ancestry cluster associated with self-reported Caucasian donors. The study aimed to test whether signatures of past pathogen exposure could be identified by cataloging public T cell receptors. The study profiled the T cell repertoires of 500 to 800 subjects by immunosequencing and related them to cytomegalovirus serostatus. Along with the roughly 610-subject first cohort, a separate validation cohort of roughly 110 different subjects was used. The study combined high-throughput TCR immunosequencing, statistical association of individual TCRs with disease status, and machine learning to predict cytomegalovirus infection status. In a later analysis, previously published TCR beta repertoires from 500 to 750 donors were re-analyzed and high-resolution HLA genotyping was added so that TCR occurrence patterns could be studied. The later analysis used no new phenotypic data to find candidate immune exposures, relying instead on TCR beta sequences and their occurrence across donors. An earlier analysis of roughly 600 of the donors used high-throughput TCR beta sequencing to judge whether each TCR beta V gene segment behaved as functional or pseudogenic. Alongside the repertoire data, information on donor age, sex, ethnicity and CMV serostatus was compiled. In a later genetic analysis, genome-wide SNP genotypes for 398 of the 666 donors were used, and that subset was treated as a discovery cohort. Every discovery cohort repertoire had been produced on one sequencing platform. Class I and class II HLA loci were covered by the typing at four-digit resolution. The number of donors typed differed by locus, with about 629-630 for A, B, C, DRB1 and DQB1, over 500 for DQA1, 600 to 610 for DPA1, and some 470 for DPB1. Because of strong linkage in the cohort, 5 or 6 DR-DQ haplotypes were treated as single units for association and clustering. Among about 370 genotyped donors of the cohort, an average of approximately 220,000 unique TCR beta nucleotide sequences was sequenced per donor, of which 15% to 20% were non-productive. Overall results and qualifications from the work: In a later analysis, several top co-occurrence clusters were reported to appear linked to parvovirus B19, influenza, CMV and Epstein-Barr virus. The authors suggested that the approach could potentially be extended to other disease states and immunological phenotypes. In a later analysis, TCR association rates were found to vary across HLA loci, with the most associated TCRs seen for DRB1 alleles and the fewest for HLA-C alleles. In the study, approximately 150 TCR beta chains were listed as associated with cytomegalovirus. Roughly uniform sequencing depth across donors was assumed in presence/absence analyses, although this assumption may not hold. In both the original and validation cohorts, the classifier was reported to diagnose cytomegalovirus status with high specificity and sensitivity. Some IMGT-functional V segments, including TRBV6-2 and TRBV6-3, could not be distinguished by the 87-base-pair reads and were therefore excluded. Immune exposure information for the cohort was limited to CMV serostatus. When HLA alleles, especially DR and DQ, strongly co-occurred, TCR associations were difficult to assign to individual alleles. While some public TCRs were present in many individuals, most TCR sequences turned up only very rarely across donors. A few of the identified cytomegalovirus-associated TCR beta chains were confirmed in vitro to be specific for cytomegalovirus antigens. Only TCR beta chains were sequenced in this cohort, and the absence of alpha or paired-chain data limited detectable features. In a later analysis, HLA-associated TCR beta chains showed more clonal expansion and lower generation probabilities than non-associated chains that were equally common. A cluster of highly shared sequence variants was judged likely to be a technical artifact of the sequencing pipeline. In a later genetic analysis, a missense DCLRE1C variant was associated with V-gene and J-gene trimming of TCR beta chains, and the association was replicated in an independent cohort. Because HLA typing was missing for some donors at each locus, association tests included only the typed subset. Correlated functional status among segregating V segments might reflect linkage disequilibrium, but an unknown experimental factor could not be ruled out. Compared with the 666-donor mean, donors in an Asian-associated ancestry cluster had fewer N-insertions in productive TCRs, according to a later genetic analysis. Most CMV-associated TCR beta chains appeared to be HLA-restricted in a later analysis, and the HLA associations seemed to be driven largely by CMV exposure. In an earlier analysis of 587 of the donors, most TCR beta V segments were observed in productive rearrangements about 90% or about 30% of the time, broadly matching IMGT annotations. A later analysis associated some 17,000 TCR beta sequences with specific HLA alleles at a false discovery rate of 0.05. A further reported finding was that TCR beta sequences accurately predicted the HLA-A and HLA-B alleles for most subjects in the first cohort. Because counts were too low, seventeen rarely observed V segments, including chromosome 9 orphons, were left out of the earlier analysis of about 620 of the donors.

At the junction V is shortened by 4 bases and J by 1 base, with 16 bases in between. Reading the germline V gene gives CDR1 SGHRS and CDR2 YFSETQ. The CDR3, cysteine through phenylalanine, is 16 amino acids long. The DNA shown is the 48-base CDR3, in frame from base 1. The cohort consisted of 600 to 700 healthy bone marrow donors. All cohort members were sampled while nominally healthy, although unrecorded immune exposures were likely present. The donor was CMV seronegative and belonged to the group of approximately 320 seronegative cohort members. Each donor provided a peripheral blood sample, and peripheral blood mononuclear cells were used for TCR beta sequencing. Genomic DNA extraction from the blood cell samples was performed with the Qiagen DNeasy Blood Extraction Kit. A note on this clone: This clone's antigen is unknown. The sample holds no much larger clone one base away, and base qualities are not on file.

Library generation was performed with the immunoSEQ multiplex PCR assay. For the multiplex PCR, a mixture combining 60 forward primers for TCR Vbeta segments and 13 reverse primers for TCR Jbeta segments was used. A multiplex PCR assay on genomic DNA amplified the CDR3 region of rearranged TCR beta genes. Amplified TCR beta libraries were sequenced as 87-base-pair reads on the Illumina HiSeq System. The original methods were these. A later analysis counted about 80 million unique TCR beta chains across the 500 to 850 repertoires, and roughly 9.9 million of these chains were shared by at least two donors. A nearest-neighbor algorithm error-corrected the raw reads and collapsed the reads into unique sequences, merging closely related sequences to remove PCR and sequencing errors. CDR3 sequences were aligned to IMGT reference sequences to assign V, D and J gene segments. Each retained sequence needed at least a six-nucleotide match to both a V gene segment and a J gene segment. Rearrangements were classified as productive when the CDR3 lacked stop codons and remained in frame with V and J, and all other rearrangements were classified as non-productive. CDR3 was defined according to IMGT convention as the region running from the second conserved V-encoded cysteine to the conserved J-encoded phenylalanine. In an earlier analysis of just under 600 of the donors, sequences lacking an unambiguous match to a single V gene segment were excluded. In an earlier analysis of 587 of the donors, V segments were called functional above 56.7% productive rearrangements and were called segregating when the between-donor standard deviation exceeded 5%. A statistical classification framework was built to diagnose cytomegalovirus status from the catalog of TCR beta chain sequences. A later analysis assigned V and J genes by comparing TCR nucleotide sequences with IMGT/GENE-DB human TR gene sequences. A later analysis assigned CDR3 sequences and most-parsimonious VDJ recombination scenarios with the TCRdist pipeline. In a later analysis, each TCR beta chain was defined by its CDR3 amino acid sequence together with its V-gene family, and reads without a unique V-gene family were excluded. To address suspected cross-contamination and a sequencing artifact, a later analysis removed several hundred highly shared, low-generation-probability nucleotide sequences. For each public chain, a later analysis derived a clonal expansion index from normalized ranks of inferred template counts within each repertoire. Generation probabilities in a later analysis came from a VDJ recombination model fitted to out-of-frame rearrangements, and those results were checked against IGoR. In a later analysis, hypergeometric tests were used to score TCR-TCR, TCR-HLA and TCR-CMV co-occurrence, with a repertoire-size bias correction applied to TCR pairs. To estimate false discovery rates, a later analysis permuted the HLA or CMV assignments 20 times. A later analysis grouped co-occurring TCRs with DBSCAN, adding TCRdist sequence similarity when clustering within HLA-allele-positive subsets. Repertoires with fewer than 30,000 or more than 120,000 public chains were left out of co-occurrence clustering, as were five repertoires with anomalous nucleotide sharing. Drawn from immuneACCESS, this table holds only the in-frame rearrangements with V and J called that TCRdb kept. Clones are partly lost; checked studies trace under half to an unresolved V gene and leave the rest unexplained. V and J calls and clone size are copied from that table; D and trimming were computed from the DNA. Counted in this sample were hundreds of thousands of clones; almost 80% of them appeared once. The ten largest clones capture less than 4.5% of the sample.

This TCR derives from a male donor in good health and CMV-seronegative. The sequence joins TRBV5-1 to TRBJ2-3; a tentative D match to TRBD1 spans 6 bases. Sequencing was done on a sample of PBMCs. The DNA sequence is given as TGCGCCAGCAGCCAACGTGGACGGACAGGCACAGATACGCAGTATTTT. Its protein is CASSQRGRTGTDTQYF.